This T cell receptor (beta chain) was obtained from a study of PD-L1 blockade in urothelial cancer. The CDR3 spans 14 residues. The germline gives CDR1 SNHLY, CDR2 FYNNEI. V was shortened by 3 bases and J by 3 bases, with 11 bases between the two germline ends. The assay was immunoSEQ multiplex PCR, and TCRdb's table has in-frame clones only and misses some. Of approximately 79,000 clones detected, approximately 89% appear once; the ten largest clones hold approximately 0.89%. This clone came up once. Time point indicated: peripheral blood 6 weeks after treatment start. Sample contribution per patient ranged from 1 to 8, covering pretreatment and on-treatment.

Sequencing used PBMCs, obtained around atezolizumab (anti-PD-L1) treatment. The origin of this receptor is an elderly woman with urothelial cancer. J is TRBJ1-2 and V is TRBV2; a possible D gene is TRBD1 (5 bases). The CDR3 protein is CASSDGRGDYGYTF. The CDR3 coding sequence is TGTGCCAGCAGTGATGGAAGGGGCGACTATGGCTACACCTTC.